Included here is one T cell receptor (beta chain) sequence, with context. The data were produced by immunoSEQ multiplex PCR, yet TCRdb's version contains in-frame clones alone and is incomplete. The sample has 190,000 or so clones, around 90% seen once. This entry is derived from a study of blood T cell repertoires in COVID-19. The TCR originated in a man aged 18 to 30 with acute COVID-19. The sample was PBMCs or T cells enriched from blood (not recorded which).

CDR3 region: CASSHGQRGYNEQFF. Written as DNA, the CDR3 is TGCGCCAGCAGTCATGGCCAGCGGGGGTACAATGAGCAGTTCTTC. The V and J genes are TRBV10-2 and TRBJ2-1, with 8 bases matching TRBD2. J lost 4 bases, V lost 5 bases, and 7 bases had no gene match. CDR3 size: 15 residues. CDR1 and CDR2 (germline): WSHSY, SAAADI.